This TCR beta chain was found in a study of regulatory T cells in long-lasting Graves disease. Whole-study findings and limits: In persistent patients, shared public clonotypes (roughly 2,800) outnumbered those in new patients (about 1,000).

Construction of TCR beta libraries relied on iRepertoire HTBI primers and on Arm-PCR targeting CDR3 regions. TCRdb fed the multiplex PCR reads into MiXCR, producing one record per CDR3 protein. The sample carries 400,000 to 650,000 distinct CDR3 sequences, 15% to 20% recorded once. This clonotype was recorded a few times. The antigen is undetermined. Germline V gene sequence: CDR1 LNHDA, CDR2 SQIVND (reference sequence). The J segment lost 10 bases and the V segment lost 3 bases, leaving 7 bases of the junction unmatched. There are 15 residues in the CDR3. The time point here: newly diagnosed GD, antithyroid drugs for less than 3 months. RNA isolated from PBMCs was used to make the TCR library. Approximately 9-milliliter peripheral blood samples went into EDTA tubes. The same sample was also used in a study of T cells in Graves' hyperthyroidism and ophthalmopathy. This second study says: Subjects aged 18 to 65 presented with newly diagnosed hyperthyroidism of less than 2 months' duration. A first-round RT-PCR of the TCR CDR3 used the HTBI primer set.

The chain has TRBV19 and TRBJ2-1, with 12 bases matching TRBD2. The starting material was peripheral blood mononuclear cells (PBMCs), obtained at new diagnosis, from a patient treated with antithyroid drugs. The clonotype originates from a woman aged 35-60 years with Graves disease. The CDR3 sequence is CASSITGTSGWEQFF. CDR3 sequence (DNA): TGTGCCAGTAGTATTACCGGGACTAGCGGGTGGGAGCAGTTCTTC.